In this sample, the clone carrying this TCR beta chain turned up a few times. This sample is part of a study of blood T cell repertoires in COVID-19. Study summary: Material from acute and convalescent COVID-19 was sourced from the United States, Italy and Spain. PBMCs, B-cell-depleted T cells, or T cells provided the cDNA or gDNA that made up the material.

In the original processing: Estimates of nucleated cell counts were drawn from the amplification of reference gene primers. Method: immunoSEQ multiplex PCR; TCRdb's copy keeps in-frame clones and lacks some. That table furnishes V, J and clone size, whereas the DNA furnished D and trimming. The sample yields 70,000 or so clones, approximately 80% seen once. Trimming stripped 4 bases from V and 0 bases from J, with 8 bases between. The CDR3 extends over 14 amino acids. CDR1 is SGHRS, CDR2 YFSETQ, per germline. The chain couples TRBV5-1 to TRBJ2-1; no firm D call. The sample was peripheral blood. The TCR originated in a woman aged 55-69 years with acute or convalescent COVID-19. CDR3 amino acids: CASSQVSSYNEQFF. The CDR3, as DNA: TGCGCCAGCAGCCAGGTTAGCTCCTACAATGAGCAGTTCTTC.